Listed here are 18 T cell receptor beta chains from one sample, sequenced in a study of cytomegalovirus exposure and HLA in healthy donors. Repertoires were generated with immunoSEQ multiplex PCR, while TCRdb's copy carries only in-frame clones and drops some. The sample includes 110,000 or so clones, about 84% of them seen just once. Specimen: PBMCs. These receptors came from a woman in her twenties or thirties in good health and CMV-seronegative.

The chain couples TRBV5-6 to TRBJ1-5, with D hard to call. The germline V gene has CDR1 SGHDT and CDR2 YYEEEE. The CDR3 covers 15 residues. Deletions cut 2 bases from V and 8 bases from J, with 17 bases between. The DNA for the CDR3 is TGTGCCAGCAGCTTTTTCAGCCGGACCGGGGAGCCCCAGCATTTT. This codes for CASSFFSRTGEPQHF.

V and J are TRBV19 and TRBJ2-1; 10 bases fit TRBD2. Trimming removed 3 bases from V and 4 bases from J; junction bases left unmatched: 3. CDR3 length: 15 amino acids. Germline V gene data show CDR1 as LNHDA and CDR2 as SQIVND (reference sequence). The CDR3 protein is CASSMVSGGYNEQFF. DNA for the CDR3: TGTGCCAGTAGTATGGTTAGCGGGGGGTACAATGAGCAGTTCTTC.

This clone was found once. The chain employs TRBV5-1 and TRBJ1-4, with TRBD1 as a possible D gene (5 bases). Germline CDR1 and CDR2: SGHRS and YFSETQ. This CDR3 spans 16 amino acids. Deletions cut 6 bases from V and 2 bases from J, with 17 bases between. The CDR3 bases are TGCGCCAGCACCCCTGGGGGGACGTTCACTAATGAAAAACTGTTTTTT. Its translation: CASTPGGTFTNEKLFF.

This rearrangement joins TRBV6-5 to TRBJ1-5; 9 positions match TRBD1. Trimming cost V 4 bases and J 4 bases; bases outside gene matches: 2. The germline CDR1 and CDR2 sequences are MNHEY and SVGAGI. The CDR3 totals 14 residues. The CDR3 nucleotides read TGTGCCAGCAGTTTTGGACAGGGGAATCAGCCCCAGCATTTT. Protein product: CASSFGQGNQPQHF.

The rearrangement joins TRBV6-6 to TRBJ2-7; D unresolved. This CDR3 contains 14 residues. Trimming removed 5 bases from V and 1 base from J, with 12 bases in between. The germline V gene encodes CDR1 MNHNY and CDR2 SVGAGI (reference sequence). Here the CDR3 DNA reads TGTGCCAGCAGTCGCCAGACGGGTTCCTACGAGCAGTACTTC. Translated: CASSRQTGSYEQYF.

The V gene is TRBV15, the J gene TRBJ2-1; 8 bases are a match to TRBD1. The CDR3 extends over 16 amino acids. The trim removed 1 base at V and 6 bases at J, leaving 8 bases unmatched. Germline V lookup: CDR1 LNHNV, CDR2 YYDKDF (reference sequence). The CDR3, as DNA: TGTGCCACCAGCAGAGGGTTTGACAGGGGTAGCAATGAGCAGTTCTTC. It codes for CATSRGFDRGSNEQFF.

The rearrangement links TRBV7-2 to TRBJ2-5, with 11 bases matching TRBD2. Germline CDR1 is SGHTA and CDR2 is FQGNSA. The CDR3 spans 15 residues. V trimming: 7 bases; J trimming: 5 bases; junction bases outside the gene matches: 9. DNA of the CDR3: TGTGCCAGCAACCTACTAGCGGGGGAAGCGGAGACCCAGTACTTC. Translated: CASNLLAGEAETQYF.

This clone was recorded only once. The genes are TRBV7-2 and TRBJ1-1; D not certain. CDR1 is SGHTA and CDR2 is FQGNSA in the germline V gene. V was trimmed by 3 bases and J by 4 bases, leaving 9 bases between them. The CDR3 loop spans 13 amino acids. CDR3 coding DNA: TGTGCCAGCAGCTTTTACAGCACCACTGAAGCTTTCTTT. This encodes CASSFYSTTEAFF. Full variable domain (rest looked up from reference TRBV7-2 and TRBJ1-1): GAGVSQSPSNKVTEKGKDVELRCDPISGHTALYWYRQSLGQGLEFLIYFQGNSAPDKSGLPSDRFSAERTGGSVSTLTIQRTQQEDSAVYLCASSFYSTTEAFFGQGTRLTVV.

The chain carries TRBV9 and TRBJ2-5, with 8 positions matching TRBD2. From germline, CDR1 is SGDLS and CDR2 YYNGEE. The J segment lost 3 bases and the V segment lost 3 bases, leaving 13 bases of the junction unmatched. The CDR3 spans 17 residues. The CDR3 DNA is TGTGCCAGCAGCGCGGGGGGGCTAGAAGTTTTCAAAGAGACCCAGTACTTC. Protein sequence: CASSAGGLEVFKETQYF.

The rearrangement links TRBV6-6 to TRBJ2-7, with TRBD1 matching over 7 bases. Per the germline V gene, CDR1 is MNHNY and CDR2 is SVGAGI (reference sequence). The CDR3 totals 16 residues. J gave up 6 bases and V 6 bases, and 17 bases lay outside the gene matches. The CDR3 spells CASSLPLTGQDLEQYF. The CDR3 DNA is TGTGCCAGCAGCCTTCCCCTAACCGGACAGGACCTCGAGCAGTACTTC.

As DNA, the CDR3 is TGTGCCAGCAGTTTATCCGGGAAGGATTCACCCCTCCACTTT. It yields the protein CASSLSGKDSPLHF. J is TRBJ1-6 and V is TRBV27; D uncertain. Per the germline V gene, CDR1 is MNHEY and CDR2 is SMNVEV (reference sequence). Trimming shortened V by 0 bases and J by 8 bases, and 8 bases separated the two germline ends. The CDR3 spans 14 residues.

The rearrangement uses TRBV5-6 and TRBJ1-2; D gene unclear. The CDR3 totals 13 residues. Looked up from germline, CDR1 is SGHDT and CDR2 is YYEEEE. Trimming took off 7 bases at V and 3 bases at J, with 13 bases between the two ends. The CDR3 reads CASAQGGHYGYTF. The CDR3 DNA follows: TGTGCCAGCGCCCAAGGAGGGCACTATGGCTACACCTTC.

The chain combines TRBV7-6 with TRBJ1-1; D remains ambiguous. Trimming stripped 5 bases from V and 3 bases from J, with 10 bases between. The CDR3 loop spans 13 amino acids. CDR1 and CDR2 (germline): SGHVS, FNYEAQ. The CDR3 loop is CASSPLFYTEAFF. CDR3 DNA: TGTGCCAGCAGCCCCTTGTTCTACACTGAAGCTTTCTTT.

The V and J genes are TRBV15 and TRBJ1-5; TRBD1 might be the D (5 bases). The germline CDR1 and CDR2 sequences are LNHNV and YYDKDF (reference sequence). V was trimmed by 0 bases and J by 1 base, leaving 7 bases between them. The CDR3 is 15 amino acids. CDR3 bases: TGTGCCACCAGCAGAGACAGGGCGAGCAATCAGCCCCAGCATTTT. Protein product: CATSRDRASNQPQHF.

This chain uses TRBV11-2 with TRBJ1-1; unclear D gene. Germline CDR1 SGHAT, CDR2 FQNNGV. The V and J ends lost 4 bases and 7 bases respectively, with 10 bases between them. The CDR3 runs 12 residues. The CDR3 nucleotides are TGTGCCAGCAGCTCCGGTCCAGGTGAAGCTTTCTTT. Protein product: CASSSGPGEAFF.

The chain employs TRBV11-2 and TRBJ1-2, with 9 positions matching TRBD1. V gave up 5 bases and J gave up 2 bases; unmatched junction bases: 3. The CDR3 covers 14 residues. CDR1 SGHAT and CDR2 FQNNGV come from the germline V gene. CDR3 sequence reads: CASSPGTGNYGYTF. The CDR3 region has the DNA TGTGCCAGCAGCCCAGGGACAGGGAACTATGGCTACACCTTC. Filled out from reference TRBV11-2 and TRBJ1-2, the complete variable domain reads EAGVAQSPRYKIIEKRQSVAFWCNPISGHATLYWYQQILGQGPKLLIQFQNNGVVDDSQLPKDRFSAERLKGVDSTLKIQPAKLEDSAVYLCASSPGTGNYGYTFGSGTRLTVV.

The chain is built from TRBV4-3 and TRBJ1-5, with D perhaps matching TRBD1 (5 bases). V was clipped by 4 bases and J by 4 bases, with 14 bases between them. This CDR3 is built from 15 residues. Germline assignment: CDR1 LGHNA and CDR2 YSLEER. The CDR3 region has the DNA TGCGCCAGCAGCCTAAGTGCATCAGGGAATCAGCCCCAGCATTTT. Translation: CASSLSASGNQPQHF.

The chain combines TRBV19 with TRBJ1-2; D not certain. Between the trimmed V and J ends, which lost 6 bases and 4 bases, there was a span of 12 bases. Looked up from germline, CDR1 is LNHDA and CDR2 is SQIVND (reference sequence). The CDR3 sequence is 13 residues long. The CDR3 loop reads CASSSGSGYGYTF. CDR3 in DNA: TGTGCCAGTAGCTCGGGTTCGGGCTATGGCTACACCTTC. The full variable domain, its missing parts supplied by reference TRBV19 and TRBJ1-2, is DGGITQSPKYLFRKEGQNVTLSCEQNLNHDAMYWYRQDPGQGLRLIYYSQIVNDFQKGDIAEGYSVSREKKESFPLTVTSAQKNPTAFYLCASSSGSGYGYTFGSGTRLTVV.